These 6 T cell receptor beta chains were all obtained from the same sample, sequenced in a study of cytomegalovirus exposure and HLA in healthy donors. TCRdb's copy holds only in-frame clones and misses some; the assay was immunoSEQ multiplex PCR. There are approximately 140,000 clones in the sample; about 91% occur only once, and about 7.9% lies in the top ten. The sample taken for sequencing was PBMCs. The receptor set was obtained from a young woman in good health and CMV-seropositive.

The rearrangement joins TRBV27 to TRBJ2-7, with 9 bases aligning to TRBD2. The J segment lost 6 bases and the V segment lost 1 base, leaving 13 bases of the junction unmatched. The CDR3 sequence is 17 residues long. CDR1 and CDR2 from the germline V gene are MNHEY and SMNVEV (reference sequence). The CDR3 region has the DNA TGTGCCAGCAGTTTATACGGTATGGCTAGCGGGACCCCCGAGCAGTACTTC. This translates into CASSLYGMASGTPEQYF.

This clone was counted a single time. V gene TRBV5-1 combines with J gene TRBJ2-5, with TRBD2 identical over 8 bases. The trim removed 1 base at V and 9 bases at J, leaving 11 bases unmatched. Per the germline V gene, CDR1 is SGHRS and CDR2 is YFSETQ. This CDR3 has 15 residues. The CDR3 DNA reads as TGCGCCAGCAGCTTGCAGAGCGGGGGAAGAAAGGCCCAGTACTTC. Translated, it gives CASSLQSGGRKAQYF.

The CDR3 nucleotides read TGTGCCAGCAGCTTGGCAGGGCCGAGCAATCAGCCCCAGCATTTT. It is translated as CASSLAGPSNQPQHF. The rearrangement links TRBV5-6 to TRBJ1-5; possibly TRBD1 for D (5 bases). Germline CDR1 is SGHDT and CDR2 is YYEEEE. The CDR3 loop spans 15 amino acids. V lost 0 bases, J lost 1 base, and 8 bases lay in between.

This chain joins TRBV28 and TRBJ2-3, with TRBD2 matching 10 bases. This CDR3 comprises 15 residues. Germline V CDR1 and CDR2: MDHEN, SYDVKM. Losses at the gene ends were 7 bases for V and 0 bases for J; bases not matched to a gene: 4. Here the CDR3 reads CASTLLAGSTDTQYF. The CDR3 DNA sequence: TGTGCCAGCACCCTACTAGCGGGGAGCACAGATACGCAGTATTTT.

The V and J genes are TRBV6-1 and TRBJ1-2; D is ambiguous. Germline V gene data show CDR1 as MNHNS and CDR2 as SASEGT. V shed 7 bases and J shed 7 bases, with 7 bases lying between them. The CDR3 is made up of 10 amino acids. The CDR3 loop reads CASIGGGYTF. The CDR3 nucleotides read TGTGCCAGCATCGGAGGTGGCTACACCTTC.

The V and J genes are TRBV28 and TRBJ1-5, with a weak D call TRBD1 (6 bases). The CDR3 runs 15 residues. Trimming shortened V by 7 bases and J by 7 bases, and 20 bases separated the two germline ends. In germline, CDR1 is MDHEN, CDR2 SYDVKM. The chain's CDR3 is CASTNGGGQEQPQHF. CDR3 in DNA: TGTGCCAGCACCAACGGGGGGGGCCAGGAGCAGCCCCAGCATTTT.